The 13 T cell receptor beta chains reported below all come from one sample, sequenced in a study of identical twins. TCRdb fed the 5' RACE reads into MiXCR, producing one record per CDR3 protein. Of around 230,000 distinct CDR3 sequences listed, under 8.5% were seen once; the top ten hold 13% to 15%. These data are also associated with another study on T cells expressing NK-cell markers.

Material: CD8+ T cells sorted from blood. The origin of the receptors is a young woman in good health.

Comment on this clonotype: Since a much larger clone is just one base distant, this may be a read error. V gene TRBV7-9 combines with J gene TRBJ2-1; D is perhaps TRBD2 (5 bases). Germline V CDR1 and CDR2: SEHNR, FQNEAQ (reference sequence). This CDR3 has 14 amino acids. The CDR3 nucleotides are TGTGCCATCAGCCTCACCGGGGCCTACAATGAGCAGTTCTTC. Translated, it gives CAISLTGAYNEQFF.

This clonotype has ten or more counts. The V gene is TRBV4-3, the J gene TRBJ2-7, with D uncertain. With 1 base removed from V and 7 bases from J, the gap between germline ends came to 17 bases. Germline assignment: CDR1 LGHNA and CDR2 YSLEER. The CDR3 covers 15 residues. The CDR3 is CASSQVASAVWEQYF. CDR3 nucleotide sequence: TGCGCCAGCAGCCAAGTGGCCTCGGCCGTCTGGGAGCAGTACTTC.

The V gene is TRBV7-6, the J gene TRBJ2-1; 8 bases match TRBD2. The length of the CDR3 is 14 residues. V gave up 8 bases and J gave up 7 bases; unmatched junction bases: 10. Looked up from germline, CDR1 is SGHVS and CDR2 is FNYEAQ. CDR3 DNA sequence: TGTGCCAGCCGGGGGGGGGGACACCAAAATGAGCAGTTCTTC. Translated: CASRGGGHQNEQFF.

Only a few counts were recorded for this clonotype. This sequence joins TRBV6-1 and TRBJ2-4, with a possible D match to TRBD1 (5 bases). CDR3 size: 14 residues. V lost 7 bases and J lost 0, with 10 bases in between. From germline, CDR1 is MNHNS and CDR2 SASEGT. The CDR3 DNA follows: TGTGCCAGCAAGGGGCCACTAGCCAAAAACATTCAGTACTTC. Its protein product is CASKGPLAKNIQYF.

This clonotype was detected only a few times. The chain recombines TRBV11-2 with TRBJ2-5; 9 bases are shared with TRBD2. J lost 5 bases, V lost 4 bases, and 2 bases had no gene match. The germline V gene encodes CDR1 SGHAT and CDR2 FQNNGV. The CDR3 is 13 residues long. CDR3 in amino acids: CASSSSGVETQYF. The CDR3 DNA reads TGTGCCAGCAGCTCTAGCGGGGTGGAGACCCAGTACTTC.

This clonotype was found a few times. V and J are TRBV9 and TRBJ2-2; D gene ambiguous. Trimming left V 0 bases short and J 6 bases short, with 18 bases between. The length of the CDR3 is 17 residues. Germline-derived CDR1 and CDR2 are SGDLS and YYNGEE. CDR3: CASSVDDGYRRAGELFF. The CDR3 DNA sequence: TGTGCCAGCAGCGTAGATGACGGATACCGGAGAGCCGGGGAGCTGTTTTTT.

The CDR3 is CASSTGSNQPQHF. CDR3 coding DNA: TGTGCCAGTAGTACAGGGAGCAATCAGCCCCAGCATTTT. The chain joins TRBV19 to TRBJ1-5; tentatively, D is TRBD1 (5 bases). Deletions cut 4 bases from V and 1 base from J, with 5 bases between. CDR3 length: 13 residues. Germline loops: CDR1 LNHDA, CDR2 SQIVND (reference sequence).

In its sample, this clonotype was seen many times. The chain carries TRBV5-6 and TRBJ1-2; D gene uncertain. Per germline, CDR1 SGHDT and CDR2 YYEEEE. V was pared by 0 bases and J by 3 bases, with 12 bases between. The CDR3 covers 15 residues. CDR3 DNA sequence: TGTGCCAGCAGCTTGGTAGGTCGCGGGGACTATGGCTACACCTTC. It codes for CASSLVGRGDYGYTF.

The rearrangement uses TRBV7-2 and TRBJ2-1; TRBD2 matches at 8 bases. In germline, CDR1 is SGHTA, CDR2 FQGNSA. Unmatched junction bases numbered 12, after V lost 0 bases and J lost 8 bases. This CDR3 is 17 amino acids long. The CDR3 DNA is TGTGCCAGCAGCTTAGCGAGAAGCGGGAGACGGATCCATGAGCAGTTCTTC. Its protein is CASSLARSGRRIHEQFF.

There are many counts of this clonotype. The chain has TRBV29-1 and TRBJ2-1; unclear D gene. V was pared by 3 bases and J by 4 bases, with 13 bases between. Per the germline V gene, CDR1 is SQVTM and CDR2 is ANQGSEA. This CDR3 has 14 residues. CDR3: CSVDDTTPYNEQFF. CDR3 coding DNA: TGCAGCGTTGACGACACGACCCCTTACAATGAGCAGTTCTTC.

This clonotype was recorded many times. This chain connects TRBV7-9 to TRBJ2-7; D is perhaps TRBD2 (5 bases). Germline V CDR1 and CDR2: SEHNR, FQNEAQ (reference sequence). Trimming took 3 bases from V and 3 from J, leaving 15 bases between them. The CDR3 covers 15 residues. CDR3 protein: CASSFHRERYYEQYF. CDR3 nucleotide sequence: TGTGCCAGCAGCTTCCATAGGGAGCGCTACTACGAGCAGTACTTC.

The chain couples TRBV7-8 to TRBJ2-1, with 9 positions matching TRBD2. Per germline, CDR1 SGHVS and CDR2 FQNEAQ. This CDR3 region has 14 residues. The V gene end was trimmed by 3 bases and the J gene end by 8 bases; junction bases not matched to a gene: 5. For the CDR3, the DNA is TGTGCCAGCAGCTTTTCCGGGACTAGCTATGAGCAGTTCTTC. Its protein product is CASSFSGTSYEQFF.

This clonotype has a count of ten or more. One end of the junction fails to match germline, which may point to a read error. The chain employs TRBV7-8 and TRBJ2-5, with D possibly called TRBD1 or TRBD2 (6 bases each). This CDR3 has 13 residues. Germline V gives CDR1 SGHVS, CDR2 FQNEAQ. CDR3 in amino acids: CASSYALGGISDF. CDR3 coding DNA: TGTGCCAGCAGCTATGCCCTAGGGGGGATATCTGACTTC. Filled out from reference TRBV7-8 and TRBJ2-5, the complete variable domain reads GAGVSQSPRYKVAKRGQDVALRCDPISGHVSLFWYQQALGQGPEFLTYFQNEAQLDKSGLPSDRFFAERPEGSVSTLKIQRTQQEDSAVYLCASSYALGGISDFGPGTRLLVL.